Listed below are T cell receptor beta chains from one sample, sequenced in a study of T cells in Graves' hyperthyroidism and ophthalmopathy. TCRdb independently ran MiXCR on the multiplex PCR reads; one entry per CDR3 protein. Of about 610,000 distinct CDR3 sequences in the sample, under 15% are singletons; the top ten hold about 4.5%. Sequenced: blood. These receptors all stem from a woman aged 35 to 49 with Graves' ophthalmopathy. Each CDR3 is given without its conserved first and last residue.

v_call,j_call,cdr3_aa
TRBV19,TRBJ1-1,ATGAVNTEAF
TRBV6-1,TRBJ1-1,ASTMGTAETEAF
TRBV24-1,TRBJ2-2,ATSTGQRDTGELF
TRBV12-5,TRBJ2-7,ASGLAGTGYEQY
TRBV20-1,TRBJ1-1,SAGTGTNTEAF
TRBV12-3/TRBV12-4,TRBJ2-5,ASSFPPVETQY
TRBV6-2/TRBV6-3,TRBJ2-7,ASSSPVGRGTSYEQY
TRBV7-9,TRBJ2-2,ASSFDSNTGELF
TRBV2,TRBJ1-2,ASTLGDRGYGYT
TRBV18,TRBJ1-1,ASSPKGTEAF
TRBV18,TRBJ1-3,ASSPFEGAGAGNTIY
TRBV12-3/TRBV12-4,TRBJ1-5,ASSLDRGALGNQPQH
TRBV11-2,TRBJ2-5,ASSLGLAQETQY
TRBV7-2,TRBJ1-1,ASSLGLRETEAF
TRBV11-1,TRBJ1-2,ASSLTGRDYGYT
TRBV27,TRBJ1-1,ASSFGYRTEAF
TRBV15,TRBJ1-5,ATSRGRATNQPQH
TRBV28,TRBJ1-2,ASSFARRYT
TRBV10-3,TRBJ1-3,AIRTQGQGNTIY
TRBV9,TRBJ2-5,ASSGGVGQGQETQY
TRBV20-1,TRBJ1-1,SAQVPNTEAF
TRBV4-1,TRBJ2-2,ASSHPTVSGTGELF